These 28 T cell receptor beta chains share one sample of origin, sequenced in a study of blood T cell repertoires in COVID-19. Profiling relied on immunoSEQ multiplex PCR, and the TCRdb table lists in-frame clones only, not all of them. Among 150,000 to 200,000 clones, 90% were seen once, and the ten largest hold around 0.53%. Sequencing input: peripheral blood. The receptors here all came from a middle-aged man with acute or convalescent COVID-19.

The rearrangement links TRBV28 to TRBJ2-7; TRBD2 is a possible D gene (5 bases). Germline V gives CDR1 MDHEN, CDR2 SYDVKM. The CDR3 is 16 residues long. Between the trimmed V and J ends, which lost 4 bases and 0 bases, there was a span of 16 bases. CDR3 bases: TGTGCCAGCAGTTCCCCCGGGGTAGGAGACTCCTACGAGCAGTACTTC. Its protein is CASSSPGVGDSYEQYF. Full variable domain (rest looked up from reference TRBV28 and TRBJ2-7): DVKVTQSSRYLVKRTGEKVFLECVQDMDHENMFWYRQDPGLGLRLIYFSYDVKMKEKGDIPEGYSVSREKKERFSLILESASTNQTSMYLCASSSPGVGDSYEQYFGPGTRLTVT.

The chain has TRBV6-5 and TRBJ1-5; 9 bases align to TRBD1. The CDR3 length is 14 residues. Germline CDR1 MNHEY, CDR2 SVGAGI. With V trimmed by 5 bases and J by 7 bases, 6 bases remained unmatched. The CDR3: CASSLWTGEQPQHF. CDR3 sequence (DNA): TGTGCCAGCAGTCTTTGGACAGGGGAACAGCCCCAGCATTTT.

The genes are TRBV28 and TRBJ1-1; tentative D call: TRBD1 (5 bases). Germline CDR1 MDHEN, CDR2 SYDVKM. V was cut by 2 bases and J by 1 base, with 8 bases left in between. The length of the CDR3 is 14 residues. CDR3 amino acids: CASSLVQENTEAFF. CDR3 nucleotides: TGTGCCAGCAGTTTAGTACAGGAGAACACTGAAGCTTTCTTT. Together with reference TRBV28 and TRBJ1-1, the CDR3 gives the full variable domain: DVKVTQSSRYLVKRTGEKVFLECVQDMDHENMFWYRQDPGLGLRLIYFSYDVKMKEKGDIPEGYSVSREKKERFSLILESASTNQTSMYLCASSLVQENTEAFFGQGTRLTVV.

The V gene is TRBV25-1, the J gene TRBJ1-1, with a possible D match to TRBD1 (6 bases). This CDR3 spans 14 amino acids. V lost 2 bases and J 9 bases, leaving 16 bases between the germline ends. Germline V gives CDR1 MGHDK, CDR2 SYGVNS. DNA for the CDR3: TGTGCCAGCAGTGAACCGACAGGTGCTCGTCAAGCTTTCTTT. This sequence encodes CASSEPTGARQAFF. Drawing the rest from reference TRBV25-1 and TRBJ1-1, the complete variable domain is EADIYQTPRYLVIGTGKKITLECSQTMGHDKMYWYQQDPGMELHLIHYSYGVNSTEKGDLSSESTVSRIRTEHFPLTLESARPSHTSQYLCASSEPTGARQAFFGQGTRLTVV.

The V call is TRBV29-1, the J call TRBJ2-2, with 7 nucleotides matching TRBD2. V lost 0 bases, J lost 4 bases, and 8 bases stayed unmatched. This CDR3 is built from 16 residues. Germline lookup yields CDR1 SQVTM and CDR2 ANQGSEA. The CDR3 region has the DNA TGCAGCGTTGAAGATCCCTGGGGGGGGGTCACCGGGGAGCTGTTTTTT. Its translation is CSVEDPWGGVTGELFF.

This clone was seen only once. The genes are TRBV28 and TRBJ2-7; perhaps TRBD1 as D (6 bases). V lost 6 bases to trimming and J lost 3 bases, with 12 bases between them. The CDR3 has 13 residues. CDR1 is MDHEN, CDR2 SYDVKM, per germline. The CDR3 sequence is CASSPRDIYEQYF. The CDR3 DNA follows: TGTGCCAGCAGCCCCCGGGACATCTACGAGCAGTACTTC.

The chain has TRBV7-9 and TRBJ2-3, with a possible D match to TRBD2 (5 bases). Germline V gene sequence: CDR1 SEHNR, CDR2 FQNEAQ (reference sequence). The germline V and J ends were trimmed by 5 bases and 2 bases, with 14 bases remaining between them. This CDR3 contains 15 residues. The chain's CDR3 is CASSVVPGFTDTQYF. DNA of the CDR3: TGTGCCAGCAGCGTTGTCCCGGGATTCACAGATACGCAGTATTTT.

The V call is TRBV19, the J call TRBJ2-1; 8 bases align to TRBD1. Germline V lookup: CDR1 LNHDA, CDR2 SQIVND (reference sequence). Losses at the gene ends were 5 bases for V and 7 bases for J; bases not matched to a gene: 10. The CDR3 is made up of 15 amino acids. The CDR3 region is CASSRGRGRRNEQFF. The CDR3 DNA reads as TGTGCCAGTAGTCGTGGCAGGGGGCGCAGAAATGAGCAGTTCTTC.

This chain links TRBV30 with TRBJ2-5, with TRBD1 as a possible D gene (6 bases). The CDR3 has 12 amino acids. Germline lookup yields CDR1 GTSNPN and CDR2 SVGIG (reference sequence). V lost 2 bases, J lost 2 bases, and 6 bases lay in between. CDR3 protein: CAWSRGQETQYF. The CDR3 bases are TGTGCCTGGAGTAGGGGGCAAGAGACCCAGTACTTC.

The chain employs TRBV9 and TRBJ1-5, with 7 bases matching TRBD1. The CDR3 loop spans 15 amino acids. Germline CDR1 is SGDLS and CDR2 is YYNGEE. V lost 4 bases, J lost 4 bases, and 8 bases stayed unmatched. The CDR3 DNA follows: TGTGCCAGCAGCCGCAGGGGGTTGGGTAATCAGCCCCAGCATTTT. Its translation is CASSRRGLGNQPQHF.

The chain is built from TRBV3-1 (or the pseudogene TRBV3-2) and TRBJ1-4, with D possibly TRBD1 on 5 matching bases. This CDR3 is built from 15 residues. The V gene lost 4 bases and the J gene lost 6 bases, with 15 bases spanning the gap. The germline V gene encodes CDR1 LGHDT and CDR2 YNNKEL (reference sequence). The CDR3 DNA sequence: TGTGCCAGCAGCCTTACACAGGCTTCGGATGAAAAACTGTTTTTT. Translation gives CASSLTQASDEKLFF.

V gene TRBV27 combines with J gene TRBJ1-3; TRBD1 might be the D (5 bases). Germline CDR1 reads MNHEY; CDR2 reads SMNVEV (reference sequence). This CDR3 is built from 14 residues. The germline V and J ends were trimmed by 8 bases and 0 bases, with 11 bases remaining between them. CDR3 DNA sequence: TGTGCCAGCTCCGACAGATCCTCTGGAAACACCATATATTTT. It is translated as CASSDRSSGNTIYF.

V gene TRBV5-1 combines with J gene TRBJ1-2; D unresolved. Germline assignment: CDR1 SGHRS and CDR2 YFSETQ. Trimming took 0 bases from V and 4 from J, leaving 13 bases between them. The CDR3 contains 15 residues. The CDR3: CASSLAEAPTYGYTF. CDR3 DNA: TGCGCCAGCAGCTTGGCGGAGGCGCCGACCTATGGCTACACCTTC.

The chain employs TRBV28 and TRBJ2-7, with D perhaps TRBD1 (7 bases). The CDR3 is 14 amino acids. The germline V and J ends were trimmed by 2 bases and 6 bases, with 14 bases remaining between them. Germline V gives CDR1 MDHEN, CDR2 SYDVKM. CDR3 nucleotide sequence: TGTGCCAGCAGTTTAAGGGCAGGGGGAGGCGAGCAGTACGTC. Translation: CASSLRAGGGEQYV.

The chain combines TRBV7-9 with TRBJ2-5, with a weak D call TRBD1 (6 bases). V lost 5 bases, J lost 5 bases, and 12 bases lay in between. The length of the CDR3 is 13 residues. Germline V gene lookup returns CDR1 SEHNR and CDR2 FQNEAQ (reference sequence). The CDR3 DNA reads as TGTGCCAGCAGCAAAGGCAGGGGTGAGACCCAGTACTTC. It translates to CASSKGRGETQYF.

This clone was seen more than once but under ten times. The chain carries TRBV7-3 and TRBJ2-3; D may be TRBD1 (6 bases). Germline-derived CDR1 and CDR2 are SGHTA and FQGTGA. The CDR3 is made up of 15 amino acids. V was shortened by 5 bases and J by 8 bases, with 20 bases between the two germline ends. In DNA form, the CDR3 reads TGTGCCAGCAGCCAAAACGGGCGACAAGGGGGTACGCAGTATTTT. Its protein is CASSQNGRQGGTQYF.

In its sample, this clone was seen once. The chain couples TRBV6-2 or TRBV6-3 to TRBJ1-1, with a weak D call TRBD1 (6 bases). Deletions cut 0 bases from V and 1 base from J, with 12 bases between. Per the germline V gene, CDR1 is MNHEY and CDR2 is SVGEGT. The CDR3 sequence is 16 residues long. CDR3 coding DNA: TGTGCCAGCAGTTACTCGAGAGGGGGAAGGAACACTGAAGCTTTCTTT. It specifies CASSYSRGGRNTEAFF.

CDR3 sequence (DNA): TGTGCCAGCAGCCAGTGGGGGACTAGCCGAAAAGAGACCCAGTACTTC. Translation: CASSQWGTSRKETQYF. The chain uses TRBV21-1 and TRBJ2-5; TRBD2 was called by the table and not checked on the DNA. TRBV21-1 is a pseudogene segment. The CDR3 runs 16 residues.

V and J are TRBV4-1 and TRBJ1-5; 10 bases align to TRBD1. This CDR3 is 16 amino acids long. The J segment lost 6 bases and the V segment lost 0 bases, leaving 5 bases of the junction unmatched. Germline values: CDR1 MGHRA, CDR2 YSYEKL. The CDR3 region has the DNA TGCGCCAGCAGCCAAGATTCGGGACAGGGGAGTCAGCCCCAGCATTTT. Encoded protein: CASSQDSGQGSQPQHF.

The V call is TRBV12-5, the J call TRBJ2-5; the match to TRBD1 covers 10 bases. After removal of 4 bases from V and 2 bases from J, the junction contained 1 base not matched to a gene. Germline CDR1 is LGHNT and CDR2 is FRNRAP. This CDR3 comprises 14 residues. The CDR3 sequence is CASGSGQGQETQYF. The CDR3 DNA sequence: TGTGCTAGTGGTTCGGGACAGGGGCAAGAGACCCAGTACTTC.

The chain combines TRBV2 with TRBJ2-1, with TRBD1 matching over 10 bases. CDR1 is SNHLY and CDR2 is FYNNEI in the germline V gene. V shed 5 bases, J shed 5 bases, and the junction held 6 bases outside the gene matches. The CDR3 totals 15 residues. This chain's CDR3 is CASSIRDRGDNEQFF. Written as DNA, the CDR3 is TGTGCCAGCAGTATCCGGGACAGGGGTGACAATGAGCAGTTCTTC.

This clone has only a few counts. This rearrangement joins TRBV19 to TRBJ1-2, with D perhaps matching TRBD1 (5 bases). Germline assignment: CDR1 LNHDA and CDR2 SQIVND (reference sequence). The V end was cut by 7 bases, the J end by 7 bases, with 19 bases between. The CDR3 consists of 14 residues. The CDR3: CASNSPGRAVGYTF. CDR3 nucleotide sequence: TGTGCCAGTAACTCCCCGGGCAGGGCGGTTGGCTACACCTTC.

The rearrangement uses TRBV7-9 and TRBJ1-1; D not certain. V was pared by 7 bases and J by 3 bases, with 18 bases between. The length of the CDR3 is 15 residues. The germline V gene encodes CDR1 SEHNR and CDR2 FQNEAQ (reference sequence). The CDR3 coding sequence is TGTGCCAGCACGAAGCTGGGAGGGAGGGACACTGAAGCTTTCTTT. Translating it yields CASTKLGGRDTEAFF. The full variable domain, rest sourced from reference TRBV7-9 and TRBJ1-1, is DTGVSQNPRHKITKRGQNVTFRCDPISEHNRLYWYRQTLGQGPEFLTYFQNEAQLEKSRLLSDRFSAERPKGSFSTLEIQRTEQGDSAMYLCASTKLGGRDTEAFFGQGTRLTVV.

The rearrangement joins TRBV5-1 to TRBJ1-3; D is unclear. V was clipped by 0 bases and J by 2 bases, with 6 bases between them. CDR3 length: 14 amino acids. Germline V gene sequence: CDR1 SGHRS, CDR2 YFSETQ. CDR3 coding DNA: TGCGCCAGCAGCTTGGGAGGGACTGGAAACACCATATATTTT. Amino acid sequence: CASSLGGTGNTIYF.

The V gene is TRBV18, the J gene TRBJ1-3; D remains unclear. Per germline, CDR1 KGHSH and CDR2 LQKENI. The CDR3 totals 15 residues. Trimming took 3 bases from V and 7 from J, leaving 16 bases between them. The CDR3 loop reads CASSPTNDGSNTIYF. The CDR3 nucleotides read TGTGCCAGCTCACCGACAAACGATGGCAGCAACACCATATATTTT.

The V call is TRBV5-7, the J call TRBJ2-1; no definite D call. TRBV5-7 is classed as an ORF, of uncertain function. Trimming left V 6 bases short and J 4 bases short, with 5 bases between. The CDR3 loop spans 11 amino acids. CDR3 nucleotides: TGTGCCAGCATCCCTTACAATGAGCAGTTCTTC. It encodes CASIPYNEQFF.

The chain is built from TRBV27 and TRBJ1-1, with 8 nucleotides matching TRBD1. This CDR3 has 15 residues. V shed 5 bases, J shed 1 base, and the junction held 6 bases outside the gene matches. The germline V gene encodes CDR1 MNHEY and CDR2 SMNVEV (reference sequence). The CDR3 spells CASSRRTGTNTEAFF. CDR3 DNA: TGTGCCAGCAGTCGACGGACAGGGACGAACACTGAAGCTTTCTTT.

The J gene is TRBJ1-1, the V gene TRBV12-3 or TRBV12-4; D gene ambiguous. V lost 7 bases to trimming and J lost 3 bases, with 12 bases between them. The CDR3 spans 13 residues. The CDR3: CASTLVVDTEAFF. CDR3 DNA sequence: TGTGCCAGCACCCTTGTAGTGGACACTGAAGCTTTCTTT.